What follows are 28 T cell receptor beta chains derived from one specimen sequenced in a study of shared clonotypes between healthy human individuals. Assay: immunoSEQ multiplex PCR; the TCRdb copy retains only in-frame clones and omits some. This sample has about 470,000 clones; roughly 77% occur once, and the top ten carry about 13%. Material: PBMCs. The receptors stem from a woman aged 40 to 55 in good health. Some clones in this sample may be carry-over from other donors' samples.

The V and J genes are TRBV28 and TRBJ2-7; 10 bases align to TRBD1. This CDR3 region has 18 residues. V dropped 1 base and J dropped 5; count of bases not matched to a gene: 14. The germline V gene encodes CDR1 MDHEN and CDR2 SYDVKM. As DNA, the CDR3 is TGTGCCAGCAGTTTATTTTGGGAGGAGACAGGGGGCCTTAACGAGCAGTACTTC. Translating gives CASSLFWEETGGLNEQYF.

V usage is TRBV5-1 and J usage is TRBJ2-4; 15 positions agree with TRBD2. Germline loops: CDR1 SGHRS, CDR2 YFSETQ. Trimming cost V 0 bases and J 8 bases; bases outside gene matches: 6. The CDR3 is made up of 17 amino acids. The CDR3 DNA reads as TGCGCCAGCAGCTTGGAGGGACTAGCGGGAGGAGGAGACATTCAGTACTTC. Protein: CASSLEGLAGGGDIQYF.

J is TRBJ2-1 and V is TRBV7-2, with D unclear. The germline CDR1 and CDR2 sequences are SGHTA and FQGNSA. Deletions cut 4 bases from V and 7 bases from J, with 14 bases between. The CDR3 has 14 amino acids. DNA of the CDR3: TGTGCCAGCAGCTCCAGAGAGGCAGTGAATGAGCAGTTCTTC. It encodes CASSSREAVNEQFF.

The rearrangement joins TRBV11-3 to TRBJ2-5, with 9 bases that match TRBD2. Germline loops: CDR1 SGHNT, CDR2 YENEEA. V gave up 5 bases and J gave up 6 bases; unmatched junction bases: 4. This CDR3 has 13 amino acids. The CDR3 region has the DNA TGTGCCAGCAGCGCTAGCGGGGCCCAGACCCAGTACTTC. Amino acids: CASSASGAQTQYF.

CDR3 loop: CASSPGTYEQYF. In DNA, the CDR3 is TGTGCCAGCAGCCCAGGAACCTACGAGCAGTACTTC. J is TRBJ2-7 and V is TRBV5-4; D unresolved. Germline V CDR1 and CDR2: SGHNT, YYREEE (reference sequence). Trimming took 4 bases from V and 2 from J, leaving 7 bases between them. CDR3 size: 12 residues.

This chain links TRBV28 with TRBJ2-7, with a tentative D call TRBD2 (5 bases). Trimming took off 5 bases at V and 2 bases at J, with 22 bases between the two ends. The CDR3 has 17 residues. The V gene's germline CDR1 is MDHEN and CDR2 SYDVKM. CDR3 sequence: CASSGSSWGRGTYEQYF. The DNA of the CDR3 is TGTGCCAGCAGTGGTTCTAGCTGGGGAAGAGGTACCTACGAGCAGTACTTC.

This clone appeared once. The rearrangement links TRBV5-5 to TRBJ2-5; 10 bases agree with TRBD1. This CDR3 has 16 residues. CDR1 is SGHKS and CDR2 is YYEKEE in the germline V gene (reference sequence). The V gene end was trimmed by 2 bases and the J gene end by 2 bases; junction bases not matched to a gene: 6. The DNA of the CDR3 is TGTGCCAGCAGCTTTTTGGGGACAGGGGATCAAGAGACCCAGTACTTC. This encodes CASSFLGTGDQETQYF. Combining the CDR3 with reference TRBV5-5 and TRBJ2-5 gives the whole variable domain DAGVTQSPTHLIKTRGQQVTLRCSPISGHKSVSWYQQVLGQGPQFIFQYYEKEERGRGNFPDRFSARQFPNYSSELNVNALLLGDSALYLCASSFLGTGDQETQYFGPGTRLLVL.

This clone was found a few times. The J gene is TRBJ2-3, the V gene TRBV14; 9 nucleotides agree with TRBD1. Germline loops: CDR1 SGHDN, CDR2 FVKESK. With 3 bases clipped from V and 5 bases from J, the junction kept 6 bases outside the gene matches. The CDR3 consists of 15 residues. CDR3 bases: TGTGCCAGCAGCCACTCTGGACAGGGGAGAGATACGCAGTATTTT. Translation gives CASSHSGQGRDTQYF.

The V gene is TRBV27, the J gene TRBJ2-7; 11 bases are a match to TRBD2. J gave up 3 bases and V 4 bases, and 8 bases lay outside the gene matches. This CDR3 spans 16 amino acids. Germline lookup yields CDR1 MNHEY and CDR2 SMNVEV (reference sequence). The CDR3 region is CASSSALSGRVYEQYF. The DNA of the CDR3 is TGTGCCAGCAGTTCCGCCCTTAGCGGGAGGGTCTACGAGCAGTACTTC.

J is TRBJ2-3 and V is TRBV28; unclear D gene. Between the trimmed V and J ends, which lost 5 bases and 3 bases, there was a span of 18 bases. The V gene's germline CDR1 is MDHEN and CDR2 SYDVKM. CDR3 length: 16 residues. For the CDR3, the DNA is TGTGCCAGCAGTCCCATCGCGGCAGATGGGACAGATACGCAGTATTTT. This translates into CASSPIAADGTDTQYF.

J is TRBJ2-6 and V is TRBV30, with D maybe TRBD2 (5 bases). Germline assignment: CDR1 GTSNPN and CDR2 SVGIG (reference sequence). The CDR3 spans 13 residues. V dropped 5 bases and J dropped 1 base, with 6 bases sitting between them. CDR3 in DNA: TGTGCCTGGGAGGGTTCTGGGGCCAACGTCCTGACTTTC. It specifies CAWEGSGANVLTF.

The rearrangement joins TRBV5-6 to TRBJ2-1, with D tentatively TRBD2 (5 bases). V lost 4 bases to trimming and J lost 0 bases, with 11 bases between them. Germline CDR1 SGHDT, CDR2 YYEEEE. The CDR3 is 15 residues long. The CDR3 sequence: CASSLFSDSYNEQFF. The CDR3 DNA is TGTGCCAGCAGCCTATTTAGCGACTCCTACAATGAGCAGTTCTTC.

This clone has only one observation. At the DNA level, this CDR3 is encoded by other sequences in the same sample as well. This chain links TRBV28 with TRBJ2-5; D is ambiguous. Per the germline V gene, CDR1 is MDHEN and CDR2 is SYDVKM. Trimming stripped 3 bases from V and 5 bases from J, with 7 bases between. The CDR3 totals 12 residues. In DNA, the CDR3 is TGTGCCAGCAGTTTCGGGCGGGAGACCCAGTACTTC. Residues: CASSFGRETQYF.

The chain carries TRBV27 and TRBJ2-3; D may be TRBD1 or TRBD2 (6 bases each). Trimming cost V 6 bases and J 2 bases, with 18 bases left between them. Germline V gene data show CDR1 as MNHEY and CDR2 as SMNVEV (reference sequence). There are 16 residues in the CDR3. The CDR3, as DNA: TGTGCCAGCAGCAACACAACGGGGGCTTTCACAGATACGCAGTATTTT. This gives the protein CASSNTTGAFTDTQYF.

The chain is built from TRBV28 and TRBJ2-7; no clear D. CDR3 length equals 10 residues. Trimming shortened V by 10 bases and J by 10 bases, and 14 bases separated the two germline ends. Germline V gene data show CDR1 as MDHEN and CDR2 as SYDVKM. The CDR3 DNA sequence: TGTGCCACCCGAGAGGTCTCTCAGTACTTC. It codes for CATREVSQYF. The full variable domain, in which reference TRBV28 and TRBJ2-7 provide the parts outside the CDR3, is DVKVTQSSRYLVKRTGEKVFLECVQDMDHENMFWYRQDPGLGLRLIYFSYDVKMKEKGDIPEGYSVSREKKERFSLILESASTNQTSMYLCATREVSQYFGPGTRLTVT.

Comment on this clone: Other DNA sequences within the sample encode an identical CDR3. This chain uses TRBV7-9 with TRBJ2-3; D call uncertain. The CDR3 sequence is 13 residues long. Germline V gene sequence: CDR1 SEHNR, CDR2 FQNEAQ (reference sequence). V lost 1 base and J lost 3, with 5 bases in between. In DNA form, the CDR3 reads TGTGCCAGCAGCTTAGGCGGAACAGATACGCAGTATTTT. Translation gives CASSLGGTDTQYF.

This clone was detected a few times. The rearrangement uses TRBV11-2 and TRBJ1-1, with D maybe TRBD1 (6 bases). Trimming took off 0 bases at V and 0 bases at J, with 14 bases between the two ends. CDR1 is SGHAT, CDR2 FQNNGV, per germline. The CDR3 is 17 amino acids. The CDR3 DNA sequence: TGTGCCAGCAGCTTAGATCTCCAGGGGCGGTTGAACACTGAAGCTTTCTTT. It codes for CASSLDLQGRLNTEAFF.

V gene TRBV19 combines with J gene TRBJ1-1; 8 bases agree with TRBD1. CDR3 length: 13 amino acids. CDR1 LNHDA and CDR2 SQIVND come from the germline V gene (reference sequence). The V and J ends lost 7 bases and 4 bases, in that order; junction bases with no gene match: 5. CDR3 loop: CASTSTGGTEAFF. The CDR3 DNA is TGTGCCAGTACCTCAACAGGGGGCACTGAAGCTTTCTTT.

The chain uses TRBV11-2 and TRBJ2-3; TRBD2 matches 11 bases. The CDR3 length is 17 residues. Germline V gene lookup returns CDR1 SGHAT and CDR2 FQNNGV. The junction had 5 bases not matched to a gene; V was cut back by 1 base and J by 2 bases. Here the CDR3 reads CASSLGLAGWYTDTQYF. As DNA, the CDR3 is TGTGCCAGCAGCTTAGGACTAGCGGGGTGGTACACAGATACGCAGTATTTT.

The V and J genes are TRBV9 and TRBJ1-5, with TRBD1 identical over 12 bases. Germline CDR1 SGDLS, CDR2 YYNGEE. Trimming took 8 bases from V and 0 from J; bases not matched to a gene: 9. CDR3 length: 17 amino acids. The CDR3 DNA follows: TGTGCCAGTAGCCCGGGACAGGGGGCGAGTAGCAATCAGCCCCAGCATTTT. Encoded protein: CASSPGQGASSNQPQHF. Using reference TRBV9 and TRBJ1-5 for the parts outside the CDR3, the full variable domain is DSGVTQTPKHLITATGQRVTLRCSPRSGDLSVYWYQQSLDQGLQFLIQYYNGEERAKGNILERFSAQQFPDLHSELNLSSLELGDSALYFCASSPGQGASSNQPQHFGDGTRLSIL.

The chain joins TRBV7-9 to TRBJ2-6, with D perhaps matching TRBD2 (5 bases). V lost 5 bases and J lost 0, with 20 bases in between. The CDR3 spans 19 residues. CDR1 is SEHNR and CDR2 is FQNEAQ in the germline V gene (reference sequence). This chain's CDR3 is CASSTSPRRPSSGANVLTF. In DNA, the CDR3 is TGTGCCAGCAGCACATCCCCCCGGAGGCCCAGCTCTGGGGCCAACGTCCTGACTTTC. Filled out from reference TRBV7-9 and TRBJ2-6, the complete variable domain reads DTGVSQNPRHKITKRGQNVTFRCDPISEHNRLYWYRQTLGQGPEFLTYFQNEAQLEKSRLLSDRFSAERPKGSFSTLEIQRTEQGDSAMYLCASSTSPRRPSSGANVLTFGAGSRLTVL.

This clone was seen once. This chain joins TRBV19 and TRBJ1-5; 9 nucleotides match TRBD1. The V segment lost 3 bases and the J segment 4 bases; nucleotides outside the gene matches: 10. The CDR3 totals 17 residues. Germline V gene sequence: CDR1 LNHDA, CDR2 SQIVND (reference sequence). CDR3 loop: CASSIPGTGYLNQPQHF. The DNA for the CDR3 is TGTGCCAGTAGTATCCCCGGGACAGGGTACCTGAATCAGCCCCAGCATTTT. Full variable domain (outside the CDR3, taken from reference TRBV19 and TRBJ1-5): DGGITQSPKYLFRKEGQNVTLSCEQNLNHDAMYWYRQDPGQGLRLIYYSQIVNDFQKGDIAEGYSVSREKKESFPLTVTSAQKNPTAFYLCASSIPGTGYLNQPQHFGDGTRLSIL.

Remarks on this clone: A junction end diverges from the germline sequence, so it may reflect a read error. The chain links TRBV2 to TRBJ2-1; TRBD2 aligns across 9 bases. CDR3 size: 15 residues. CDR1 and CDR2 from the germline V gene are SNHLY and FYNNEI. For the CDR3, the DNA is TGTGCCAGCGAGACGACTAGCGGCTCCTACAATGAGCAGCTCTTC. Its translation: CASETTSGSYNEQLF.

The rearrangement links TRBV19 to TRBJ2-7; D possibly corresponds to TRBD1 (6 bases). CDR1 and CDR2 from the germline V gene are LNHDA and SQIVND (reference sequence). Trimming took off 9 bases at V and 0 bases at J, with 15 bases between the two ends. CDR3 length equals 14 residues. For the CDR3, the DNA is TGTGCCAGCAGCCGGGACATTGGCTCCTACGAGCAGTACTTC. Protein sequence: CASSRDIGSYEQYF.

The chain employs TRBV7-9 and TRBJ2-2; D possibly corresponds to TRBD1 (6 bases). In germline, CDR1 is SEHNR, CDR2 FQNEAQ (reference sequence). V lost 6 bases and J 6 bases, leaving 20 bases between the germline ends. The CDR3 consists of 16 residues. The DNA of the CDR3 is TGTGCCAGCAGATTCTCCGGCAGGGGTCGTCCCGGGGAGCTGTTTTTT. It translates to CASRFSGRGRPGELFF.

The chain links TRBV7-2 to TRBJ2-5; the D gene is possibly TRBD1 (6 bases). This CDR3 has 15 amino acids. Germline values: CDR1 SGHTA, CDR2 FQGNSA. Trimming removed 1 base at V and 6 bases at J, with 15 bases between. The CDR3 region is CASSLGGGIGKTQYF. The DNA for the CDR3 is TGTGCCAGCAGCTTAGGAGGGGGAATCGGGAAGACCCAGTACTTC. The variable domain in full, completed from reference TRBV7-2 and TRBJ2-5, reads GAGVSQSPSNKVTEKGKDVELRCDPISGHTALYWYRQSLGQGLEFLIYFQGNSAPDKSGLPSDRFSAERTGGSVSTLTIQRTQQEDSAVYLCASSLGGGIGKTQYFGPGTRLLVL.

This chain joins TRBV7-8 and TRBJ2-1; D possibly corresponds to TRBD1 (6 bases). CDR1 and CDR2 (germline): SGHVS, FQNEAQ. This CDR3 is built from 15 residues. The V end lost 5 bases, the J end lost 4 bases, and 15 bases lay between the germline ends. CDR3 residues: CASSRIGTSYNEQFF. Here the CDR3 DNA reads TGTGCCAGCAGCCGAATAGGGACATCTTACAATGAGCAGTTCTTC.

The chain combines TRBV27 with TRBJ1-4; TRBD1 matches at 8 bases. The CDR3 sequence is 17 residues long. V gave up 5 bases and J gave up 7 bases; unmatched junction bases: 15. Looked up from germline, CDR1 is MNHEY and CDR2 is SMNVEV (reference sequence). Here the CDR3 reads CASSLYPGQGGFEKLFF. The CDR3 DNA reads TGTGCCAGCAGTCTCTACCCCGGACAGGGAGGTTTTGAAAAACTGTTTTTT. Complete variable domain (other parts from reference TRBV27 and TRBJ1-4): EAQVTQNPRYLITVTGKKLTVTCSQNMNHEYMSWYRQDPGLGLRQIYYSMNVEVTDKGDVPEGYKVSRKEKRNFPLILESPSPNQTSLYFCASSLYPGQGGFEKLFFGSGTQLSVL.